Each of the 8 T cell receptor beta chains below was sequenced from the same sample in a study of blood T cell repertoires in COVID-19. Only in-frame clones appear in the TCRdb table, and some are missing; sequencing was by immunoSEQ multiplex PCR. The repertoire includes about 250,000 clones, 80% to 90% of them detected once, and roughly 5% sits in the top ten. What was sequenced was peripheral blood. Receptor source: a woman between 40 and 55 years old who had recovered from COVID-19.

This rearrangement joins TRBV12-3 or TRBV12-4 to TRBJ2-1; D is ambiguous. V was trimmed by 3 bases and J by 5 bases, leaving 8 bases between them. The CDR3 consists of 13 residues. The CDR3 here is CASSFPLHNEQFF. CDR3 bases: TGTGCCAGCAGTTTTCCCCTCCACAATGAGCAGTTCTTC.

This chain joins TRBV28 and TRBJ1-1, with TRBD1 matching over 8 bases. The V gene's germline CDR1 is MDHEN and CDR2 SYDVKM. This CDR3 comprises 15 residues. V was clipped by 4 bases and J by 4 bases; unmatched bases: 8. CDR3 amino acids: CASSSHSQGATEAFF. CDR3 nucleotide sequence: TGTGCCAGCAGTTCCCATTCCCAGGGGGCCACTGAAGCTTTCTTT.

The table lists this clone with a count of one. V is TRBV15 and J is TRBJ2-1; the match to TRBD2 covers 8 bases. This CDR3 contains 16 residues. Losses at the gene ends were 3 bases for V and 8 bases for J; bases not matched to a gene: 12. Germline V CDR1 and CDR2: LNHNV, YYDKDF (reference sequence). This CDR3 is CATSSLPSGYEYEQFF. The CDR3 DNA reads as TGTGCCACCAGCAGTCTCCCTAGCGGGTATGAGTATGAGCAGTTCTTC.

This chain uses TRBV7-8 with TRBJ2-5, with 9 bases lining up with TRBD2. The V and J ends lost 2 bases and 3 bases, in that order; junction bases with no gene match: 10. The germline V gene has CDR1 SGHVS and CDR2 FQNEAQ. The CDR3 totals 17 residues. CDR3 protein: CASSLRAGGPLKETQYF. CDR3 coding DNA: TGTGCCAGCAGCTTAAGAGCGGGAGGCCCCCTTAAAGAGACCCAGTACTTC.

The rearrangement joins TRBV4-1 to TRBJ2-7; the match to TRBD1 covers 8 bases. V lost 4 bases and J lost 4; bases outside the gene matches: 9. The CDR3 has 15 residues. Germline V CDR1 and CDR2: MGHRA, YSYEKL. The CDR3 nucleotides are TGCGCCAGCAGCCTGCCCGGGACAGGTTCTTACGAGCAGTACTTC. This sequence encodes CASSLPGTGSYEQYF.

The gene calls are TRBV28 and TRBJ1-1, with D possibly being TRBD1 (6 bases). CDR3 length: 16 residues. The germline V and J ends were trimmed by 5 bases and 0 bases, with 16 bases remaining between them. Germline CDR1 reads MDHEN; CDR2 reads SYDVKM. CDR3 in amino acids: CASSQGLIGMNTEAFF. The CDR3, as DNA: TGTGCCAGCAGTCAGGGGCTGATCGGGATGAACACTGAAGCTTTCTTT.

The gene calls are TRBV6-5 and TRBJ2-5; 8 bases line up with TRBD2. The germline gives CDR1 MNHEY, CDR2 SVGAGI. V lost 8 bases, J lost 5 bases, and 4 bases stayed unmatched. The CDR3 runs 12 residues. The CDR3 coding sequence is TGTGCCAGCTCCGGGGGGGCCGAGACCCAGTACTTC. Translation gives CASSGGAETQYF.

In nucleotides, the CDR3 is TGTGCCAGTAGTATGGGGCCAGGCGCCTCCTACGAGCAGTACTTC. Amino acid sequence: CASSMGPGASYEQYF. The V gene is TRBV19, the J gene TRBJ2-7, with D perhaps matching TRBD1 (5 bases). Germline assignment: CDR1 LNHDA and CDR2 SQIVND (reference sequence). V lost 3 bases to trimming and J lost 0 bases, with 12 bases between them. The CDR3 covers 15 residues.